The 22 T cell receptor beta chains in this list originate from one sample, sequenced in a study of spatial heterogeneity in lung cancer. Time point of the sample: blood at routine non-recurrence follow-up after resection. One entry per CDR3 protein, called by TCRdb with MiXCR from the 5' RACE reads. This table holds over 85,000 distinct CDR3 sequences, approximately 19% found once. This specimen consisted of PBMCs, obtained at follow-up. The source of these receptors is a male donor with early-stage non-small cell lung cancer.

The chain recombines TRBV7-8 with TRBJ2-1; D not resolved. The CDR3 extends over 12 amino acids. V gave up 3 bases and J gave up 9 bases, with 9 bases separating them. Germline loops: CDR1 SGHVS, CDR2 FQNEAQ. Written as DNA, the CDR3 is TGTGCCAGCAGCTTGTTGAAGATTGAGCAGTTCTTC. Its protein product is CASSLLKIEQFF.

This rearrangement joins TRBV24-1 to TRBJ2-1, with 10 bases that match TRBD1. Trimming took 3 bases from V and 3 from J; bases not matched to a gene: 13. Germline CDR1 and CDR2: KGHDR and SFDVKD. The CDR3 contains 19 residues. The CDR3 reads CATSDSWRRGQGSYNEQFF. The CDR3 bases are TGTGCCACCAGTGATAGTTGGAGGAGGGGACAGGGGAGCTACAATGAGCAGTTCTTC.

This chain joins TRBV20-1 and TRBJ1-2; 7 positions match TRBD1. The V and J ends lost 2 bases and 8 bases, in that order; junction bases with no gene match: 11. CDR3 length equals 14 residues. Germline V gives CDR1 DFQATT, CDR2 SNEGSKA (reference sequence). The CDR3 sequence: CSARFGGGAPGYTF. The CDR3 DNA follows: TGCAGTGCTAGATTTGGAGGGGGCGCCCCCGGCTACACCTTC.

This clonotype was counted only a few times. V and J are TRBV6-2 or TRBV6-3 and TRBJ1-2; D possibly corresponds to TRBD1 (5 bases). Trimming pared 0 bases from V and 6 bases from J, leaving 17 bases between. This CDR3 is built from 16 residues. Germline CDR1 reads MNHEY; CDR2 reads SVGEGT. CDR3 bases: TGTGCCAGCAGTTACTCGAACAGGCTGGAATGGGATGGCTACACCTTC. This sequence encodes CASSYSNRLEWDGYTF.

J is TRBJ1-1 and V is TRBV18; no clear D. The CDR3 length is 14 residues. CDR1 is KGHSH, CDR2 LQKENI, per germline. Trimming cost V 3 bases and J 1 base, with 9 bases left between them. In DNA, the CDR3 is TGTGCCAGCTCACCCAGTGAGAGGAACACTGAAGCTTTCTTT. This codes for CASSPSERNTEAFF. Full variable domain (remainder filled in from reference TRBV18 and TRBJ1-1): NAGVMQNPRHLVRRRGQEARLRCSPMKGHSHVYWYRQLPEEGLKFMVYLQKENIIDESGMPKERFSAEFPKEGPSILRIQQVVRGDSAAYFCASSPSERNTEAFFGQGTRLTVV.

Concerning this clonotype: The germline gene is not matched at one end of the junction; a read error may be the cause. The rearrangement links TRBV7-2 to TRBJ1-1; D gene uncertain. This CDR3 spans 15 amino acids. In germline, CDR1 is SGHTA, CDR2 FQGNSA. This chain's CDR3 is CASSLMMGSNTEACF. DNA for the CDR3: TGTGCCAGCAGCTTAATGATGGGATCGAACACTGAAGCTTGCTTT.

This clonotype was found a few times. The V and J genes are TRBV5-1 and TRBJ2-3; D ambiguous. Germline V lookup: CDR1 SGHRS, CDR2 YFSETQ. Trimming shortened V by 1 base and J by 5 bases, and 11 bases separated the two germline ends. This CDR3 is 14 amino acids long. The CDR3 reads CASSLTTSEDTQYF. CDR3 DNA: TGCGCCAGCAGCTTGACTACAAGTGAAGATACGCAGTATTTT.

This clonotype was seen only a few times. The CDR3 is CASSYSRGQFGELFF. Written as DNA, the CDR3 is TGTGCCAGCAGTTATTCCAGGGGGCAATTCGGGGAGCTGTTTTTT. The chain uses TRBV6-5 and TRBJ2-2; TRBD1 agrees at 8 bases. The CDR3 length is 15 residues. Germline V CDR1 and CDR2: MNHEY, SVGAGI. V lost 3 bases to trimming and J lost 7 bases; unmatched junction nucleotides: 7.

The CDR3 loop is CASSLRGYTEAFF. The CDR3 DNA reads as TGTGCCAGCAGCTTAAGAGGGTACACTGAAGCTTTCTTT. This sequence joins TRBV7-3 and TRBJ1-1; D gene ambiguous. The germline CDR1 and CDR2 sequences are SGHTA and FQGTGA. V was cut by 1 base and J by 3 bases, with 6 bases left in between. The CDR3 has 13 amino acids.

This clonotype was counted many times. V and J are TRBV19 and TRBJ1-5, with D possibly being TRBD1 (5 bases). Germline V lookup: CDR1 LNHDA, CDR2 SQIVND (reference sequence). Trimming took 4 bases from V and 6 from J, leaving 13 bases between them. The CDR3 sequence is 14 residues long. The CDR3 is CASSTGSVSQPQHF. The CDR3 DNA reads as TGTGCCAGTAGTACAGGGAGTGTTTCTCAGCCCCAGCATTTT.

This clonotype was seen at least ten times. V gene TRBV11-2 combines with J gene TRBJ1-4; D remains unclear. The V end lost 3 bases, the J end lost 0 bases, and 11 bases lay between the germline ends. Germline V gene lookup returns CDR1 SGHAT and CDR2 FQNNGV. The CDR3 has 16 residues. CDR3 nucleotides: TGTGCCAGCAGCTTGATGGCAGCCGCAACTAATGAAAAACTGTTTTTT. It codes for CASSLMAAATNEKLFF.

The V and J genes are TRBV12-3 or TRBV12-4 and TRBJ2-3; perhaps TRBD2 as D (7 bases). The CDR3 spans 19 residues. Trimming shortened V by 2 bases and J by 5 bases, and 26 bases separated the two germline ends. CDR3 sequence reads: CASSLLGSGGVGIGDTQYF. DNA for the CDR3: TGTGCCAGCAGTTTACTAGGGTCGGGGGGCGTGGGCATTGGAGATACGCAGTATTTT.

This clonotype was seen a handful of times. The chain combines TRBV20-1 with TRBJ2-3; TRBD2 might be the D (6 bases). Trimming shortened V by 4 bases and J by 6 bases, and 26 bases separated the two germline ends. CDR1 and CDR2 from the germline V gene are DFQATT and SNEGSKA (reference sequence). The CDR3 loop spans 17 amino acids. CDR3 nucleotide sequence: TGCAGTGCTATGTCCCAGTCTCGGGGGACGAGTTTGGATACGCAGTATTTT. Translating gives CSAMSQSRGTSLDTQYF.

The chain is built from TRBV3-1 and TRBJ2-5; no reliable D call. Trimming cost V 4 bases and J 3 bases, with 12 bases left between them. There are 14 residues in the CDR3. The germline V gene has CDR1 LGHDT and CDR2 YNNKEL (reference sequence). The CDR3 sequence: CASSRSNREETQYF. The CDR3 DNA sequence: TGTGCCAGCAGCCGTTCAAACAGAGAAGAGACCCAGTACTTC.

The table lists this clonotype with a few counts. The chain carries TRBV20-1 and TRBJ1-2; D remains unclear. The germline V and J ends were trimmed by 6 bases and 4 bases, with 6 bases remaining between them. Germline values: CDR1 DFQATT, CDR2 SNEGSKA (reference sequence). The CDR3 contains 10 residues. This chain's CDR3 is CSADLYGYTF. The CDR3 DNA reads as TGCAGTGCAGACCTCTATGGCTACACCTTC.

This clonotype occurred many times. The chain links TRBV6-4 to TRBJ2-1; unclear D gene. Germline loops: CDR1 MRHNA, CDR2 SNTAGT. This CDR3 region has 15 residues. Deletions cut 0 bases from V and 8 bases from J, with 14 bases between. CDR3 sequence reads: CASSDSPGPRDEQFF. The DNA of the CDR3 is TGTGCCAGCAGTGACTCTCCCGGGCCCCGGGATGAGCAGTTCTTC.

The chain couples TRBV13 to TRBJ2-3; D tentatively fits TRBD1 or TRBD2 (5 bases each). This CDR3 is built from 15 residues. From germline, CDR1 is PRHDT and CDR2 FYEKMQ (reference sequence). V was clipped by 4 bases and J by 6 bases, with 17 bases between them. The CDR3 spells CASSSRGPASDTQYF. In DNA, the CDR3 is TGTGCCAGCAGCTCCCGGGGCCCAGCATCGGATACGCAGTATTTT.

V usage is TRBV7-2 and J usage is TRBJ1-6, with D perhaps matching TRBD1 (6 bases). CDR1 is SGHTA and CDR2 is FQGNSA in the germline V gene. V was pared by 3 bases and J by 7 bases, with 10 bases between. CDR3 size: 14 residues. CDR3 DNA sequence: TGTGCCAGCAGCTTGGGGACACCAAATTCACCCCTCCACTTT. This gives the protein CASSLGTPNSPLHF.

This clonotype occurred a few times. The rearrangement uses TRBV6-5 and TRBJ2-2, with 11 bases that match TRBD1. With V trimmed by 5 bases and J by 3 bases, 5 bases remained unmatched. Germline CDR1 is MNHEY and CDR2 is SVGAGI. This CDR3 comprises 16 residues. The CDR3 sequence: CASSRPGQGDTGELFF. Here the CDR3 DNA reads TGTGCCAGCAGTCGACCGGGACAGGGGGACACCGGGGAGCTGTTTTTT.

This clonotype was counted a few times. V is TRBV27 and J is TRBJ2-7; D call uncertain. Germline lookup yields CDR1 MNHEY and CDR2 SMNVEV (reference sequence). Trimming stripped 11 bases from V and 5 bases from J, with 7 bases between. This CDR3 region has 9 residues. For the CDR3, the DNA is TGTGCCTCCCCCCACGAGCAGTACTTC. Its protein product is CASPHEQYF.

This chain joins TRBV5-1 and TRBJ1-1; no clear D gene. Germline-derived CDR1 and CDR2 are SGHRS and YFSETQ. V was trimmed by 5 bases and J by 5 bases, leaving 19 bases between them. The CDR3 contains 15 residues. The CDR3 reads CASSIQDNGGTEAFF. The CDR3 region has the DNA TGCGCCAGCAGTATCCAAGACAATGGTGGTACTGAAGCTTTCTTT.

This clonotype was seen many times. The rearrangement joins TRBV12-3 or TRBV12-4 to TRBJ2-3, with 8 bases that match TRBD2. J lost 5 bases, V lost 8 bases, and 12 bases had no gene match. The CDR3 has 15 amino acids. The CDR3: CASSVYSGKGDTQYF. The CDR3 nucleotides read TGTGCCAGCTCGGTATATAGCGGGAAAGGAGATACGCAGTATTTT.